Following are 21 T cell receptor beta chains from one sample sequenced in a study of CD8+ T cells in alopecia areata. Sequencing used cDNA as its template, made by extracting RNA and reverse transcribing it. Here immunoSEQ multiplex PCR was the method, and the copy in TCRdb shows in-frame clones only, minus some. Among around 65,000 clones listed, around 49% were seen once. Sequencing used CD8+ T cells sorted from blood, obtained at week 0. These receptors all stem from a human donor with alopecia areata.

This clone was observed a handful of times. The DNA of the CDR3 is TGTGCCACCCAGACCCAGGGGATCGCGAATCAGCCCCAGCATTTT. Encoded protein: CATQTQGIANQPQHF. The chain has TRBV27 and TRBJ1-5; weak D call: TRBD1 (6 bases). Germline CDR1 and CDR2: MNHEY and SMNVEV (reference sequence). Trimming pared 10 bases from V and 4 bases from J, leaving 20 bases between. The CDR3 consists of 15 residues.

The CDR3 loop is CASSREWGTNTEAFF. The DNA for the CDR3 is TGCGCCAGCAGCCGAGAGTGGGGAACGAACACTGAAGCTTTCTTT. The J gene is TRBJ1-1, the V gene TRBV4-1; D call uncertain. Germline values: CDR1 MGHRA, CDR2 YSYEKL. This CDR3 region has 15 residues. V was clipped by 4 bases and J by 1 base, with 13 bases between them.

This clone has just a few counts. The rearrangement joins TRBV5-1 to TRBJ2-2; 12 bases agree with TRBD2. CDR1 SGHRS and CDR2 YFSETQ come from the germline V gene. V was pared by 4 bases and J by 0 bases, with 4 bases of the junction left unmatched. This CDR3 is 17 amino acids long. The CDR3 DNA is TGCGCCAGCAGCCCCAGGACTAGCGGGGCGAACACCGGGGAGCTGTTTTTT. Amino acids: CASSPRTSGANTGELFF.

This clone was counted once. This rearrangement joins TRBV29-1 to TRBJ2-7; 7 bases are a match to TRBD2. CDR1 and CDR2 (germline): SQVTM, ANQGSEA. This CDR3 comprises 13 residues. The junction had 7 bases not matched to a gene; V was cut back by 3 bases and J by 5 bases. The chain's CDR3 is CSVEGGAWDEQYF. In DNA, the CDR3 is TGCAGCGTTGAGGGAGGGGCGTGGGACGAGCAGTACTTC.

J is TRBJ2-1 and V is TRBV29-1; D possibly corresponds to TRBD2 (7 bases). This CDR3 region has 11 residues. Looked up from germline, CDR1 is SQVTM and CDR2 is ANQGSEA. V lost 5 bases, J lost 16 bases, and 18 bases lay in between. This CDR3 reads CSVNLGGASFF. CDR3 DNA sequence: TGCAGCGTTAACCTGGGGGGGGCGAGCTTCTTC.

This chain uses TRBV6-5 with TRBJ2-5; TRBD1 is a possible D gene (6 bases). The V gene lost 6 bases and the J gene lost 1 base, with 12 bases spanning the gap. The CDR3 loop spans 14 amino acids. Germline V CDR1 and CDR2: MNHEY, SVGAGI. CDR3 region: CASRTTGFQETQYF. The CDR3 nucleotides are TGTGCCAGCAGAACGACAGGCTTCCAAGAGACCCAGTACTTC.

The sample holds a few counts of this clone. This chain links TRBV10-3 with TRBJ1-1, with D possibly matching TRBD1 (5 bases). In germline, CDR1 is ENHRY, CDR2 SYGVKD. V was trimmed by 6 bases and J by 4 bases, leaving 15 bases between them. This CDR3 spans 14 amino acids. The CDR3 nucleotides read TGTGCCATCAGGGGGGAGGGGACGGGCACTGAAGCTTTCTTT. This codes for CAIRGEGTGTEAFF.

In this sample, this clone turned up a few times. The V and J genes are TRBV27 and TRBJ2-1; D remains ambiguous. This CDR3 is 13 amino acids long. Germline-derived CDR1 and CDR2 are MNHEY and SMNVEV (reference sequence). V was pared by 5 bases and J by 10 bases, with 15 bases between. Here the CDR3 DNA reads TGTGCCAGCAGTCCCGGTCCTAACGGGGAGCAGTTCTTC. Its protein is CASSPGPNGEQFF.

The genes are TRBV6-5 and TRBJ2-1; D remains ambiguous. The germline V gene encodes CDR1 MNHEY and CDR2 SVGAGI. Trimming shortened V by 4 bases and J by 6 bases, and 13 bases separated the two germline ends. The CDR3 sequence is 14 residues long. The CDR3 bases are TGTGCCAGCAGTTTGGGAAAATTGGGCAATGAGCAGTTCTTC. It translates to CASSLGKLGNEQFF.

The chain uses TRBV5-4 and TRBJ2-7; the D is unclear. This CDR3 spans 13 amino acids. Trimming left V 0 bases short and J 6 bases short, with 10 bases between. Germline assignment: CDR1 SGHNT and CDR2 YYREEE (reference sequence). DNA of the CDR3: TGTGCCAGCAGCTTGGGAGTCGTCTCCGAGCAGTACTTC. Protein: CASSLGVVSEQYF.

This clone was counted between two and nine times. Within the sample, other DNA sequences also encode this same CDR3. J is TRBJ2-3 and V is TRBV29-1; unclear D gene. The germline V and J ends were trimmed by 4 bases and 2 bases, with 1 base remaining between them. CDR3 length: 10 residues. Looked up from germline, CDR1 is SQVTM and CDR2 is ANQGSEA. The CDR3 protein is CSVVTDTQYF. In nucleotides, the CDR3 is TGCAGCGTTGTCACAGATACGCAGTATTTT.

V usage is TRBV4-1 and J usage is TRBJ2-5, with D perhaps matching TRBD1 (5 bases). CDR3 size: 15 residues. With 3 bases removed from V and 7 bases from J, the gap between germline ends came to 18 bases. CDR1 is MGHRA and CDR2 is YSYEKL in the germline V gene. Here the CDR3 DNA reads TGCGCCAGCAGCCATGAAGGGGTGGTCCCGGGGACCCAGTACTTC. The encoded protein is CASSHEGVVPGTQYF.

The chain employs TRBV7-9 and TRBJ1-2; 7 bases are a match to TRBD1. J was trimmed by 8 bases and V by 10 bases; bases with no gene match: 10. The CDR3 runs 12 residues. CDR1 is SEHNR, CDR2 FQNEAQ, per germline (reference sequence). CDR3 coding DNA: TGTGCCATCCTAACAGGGGCGGAGGGCTACACCTTC. Translating gives CAILTGAEGYTF.

The V and J genes are TRBV7-6 and TRBJ1-1; possible D gene TRBD1, 5 bases. This CDR3 comprises 16 residues. Trimming left V 3 bases short and J 4 bases short, with 18 bases between. Germline V CDR1 and CDR2: SGHVS, FNYEAQ. CDR3: CASSLVEGIQGTEAFF. In DNA form, the CDR3 reads TGTGCCAGCAGCTTGGTGGAGGGGATCCAGGGCACTGAAGCTTTCTTT.

This clone was seen only a few times. The V gene is TRBV29-1, the J gene TRBJ1-2; no firm D call. The germline gives CDR1 SQVTM, CDR2 ANQGSEA. Trimming stripped 6 bases from V and 0 bases from J, with 11 bases between. The CDR3 sequence is 13 residues long. The CDR3 DNA sequence: TGCAGCGTGGAGGAGCCCACTAACTATGGCTACACCTTC. Encoded protein: CSVEEPTNYGYTF. Looking up the rest from reference TRBV29-1 and TRBJ1-2 gives the full variable domain: SAVISQKPSRDICQRGTSLTIQCQVDSQVTMMFWYRQQPGQSLTLIATANQGSEATYESGFVIDKFPISRPNLTFSTLTVSNMSPEDSSIYLCSVEEPTNYGYTFGSGTRLTVV.

In regard to this clone: A read error may produce the germline difference seen at one junction end. The chain joins TRBV27 to TRBJ2-3; 8 bases align to TRBD2. The germline V gene has CDR1 MNHEY and CDR2 SMNVEV (reference sequence). The CDR3 is 9 residues long. CDR3 region: CATGTRPIF. CDR3 nucleotides: TGTGCCACCGGGACTAGACCTATCTTT.

V is TRBV6-5 and J is TRBJ2-7, with 7 bases identical to TRBD2. Per the germline V gene, CDR1 is MNHEY and CDR2 is SVGAGI. This CDR3 has 15 residues. V was pared by 0 bases and J by 3 bases, with 5 bases of the junction left unmatched. This CDR3 reads CASSYSASGLYEQYF. CDR3 nucleotide sequence: TGTGCCAGCAGTTACTCGGCTAGCGGACTCTACGAGCAGTACTTC.

V is TRBV30 and J is TRBJ1-1; 8 nucleotides agree with TRBD1. V dropped 3 bases and J dropped 5; count of bases not matched to a gene: 14. CDR3 length: 16 amino acids. Looked up from germline, CDR1 is GTSNPN and CDR2 is SVGIG (reference sequence). CDR3 nucleotides: TGTGCCTGGAGCAATCCGGGACAGGTGAGGTGGACTGAAGCTTTCTTT. The encoded protein is CAWSNPGQVRWTEAFF.

Comments on this clone: At the DNA level, this CDR3 is encoded by other sequences in the same sample as well. J is TRBJ2-2 and V is TRBV29-1; D not certain. V lost 6 bases and J 2 bases, leaving 10 bases between the germline ends. Germline V gene data show CDR1 as SQVTM and CDR2 as ANQGSEA. The CDR3 length is 13 residues. The CDR3 loop reads CSVTGGNTGELFF. CDR3 in DNA: TGCAGCGTCACCGGCGGAAACACCGGGGAGCTGTTTTTT.

This clone has more than one count but fewer than ten. V usage is TRBV28 and J usage is TRBJ2-1; no clear D gene. CDR3 length: 15 residues. Trimming stripped 5 bases from V and 0 bases from J, with 11 bases between. CDR1 and CDR2 from the germline V gene are MDHEN and SYDVKM. The CDR3, as DNA: TGTGCCAGCAGTCGAAATCCAAGCTCCTACAATGAGCAGTTCTTC. Its translation: CASSRNPSSYNEQFF.

The chain recombines TRBV25-1 with TRBJ2-5; D call uncertain. V dropped 2 bases and J dropped 5 bases, with 9 bases sitting between them. From germline, CDR1 is MGHDK and CDR2 SYGVNS. The CDR3 runs 13 residues. The CDR3 spells CASSEGLGETQYF. In DNA, the CDR3 is TGTGCCAGCAGTGAAGGCTTGGGGGAGACCCAGTACTTC.